These 12 T cell receptor beta chains were all obtained from the same sample, sequenced in a study of identical twins. TCRdb re-called the 5' RACE reads through MiXCR, storing one row per CDR3 protein. The data show hundreds of thousands of distinct CDR3 sequences, over 8.5% seen once. The same specimen was also included in a second study, on yellow fever vaccine responses in identical twins.

Source material: PBMCs. Receptor source: a young woman in good health.

This clonotype was detected many times. The chain couples TRBV5-1 to TRBJ1-1; perhaps TRBD1 as D (5 bases). Germline V gene sequence: CDR1 SGHRS, CDR2 YFSETQ. Trimming took off 4 bases at V and 1 base at J, with 11 bases between the two ends. This CDR3 contains 14 residues. This chain's CDR3 is CASSPSGANTEAFF. CDR3 sequence (DNA): TGCGCCAGCAGCCCCTCCGGGGCGAACACTGAAGCTTTCTTT. Together with reference TRBV5-1 and TRBJ1-1, the CDR3 gives the full variable domain: KAGVTQTPRYLIKTRGQQVTLSCSPISGHRSVSWYQQTPGQGLQFLFEYFSETQRNKGNFPGRFSGRQFSNSRSEMNVSTLELGDSALYLCASSPSGANTEAFFGQGTRLTVV.

This clonotype was observed many times. The chain carries TRBV3-1 and TRBJ2-1; TRBD1 aligns across 7 bases. V gave up 4 bases and J gave up 2 bases; unmatched junction bases: 2. The CDR3 spans 14 residues. CDR1 is LGHDT and CDR2 is YNNKEL in the germline V gene (reference sequence). Here the CDR3 reads CASSRGGPYNEQFF. The CDR3, as DNA: TGTGCCAGCAGCCGAGGGGGCCCCTACAATGAGCAGTTCTTC.

The V and J genes are TRBV27 and TRBJ2-1; 7 bases line up with TRBD2. V trimming: 5 bases; J trimming: 5 bases; junction bases outside the gene matches: 6. The CDR3 extends over 14 amino acids. Looked up from germline, CDR1 is MNHEY and CDR2 is SMNVEV (reference sequence). CDR3 sequence: CASSKLALNNEQFF. For the CDR3, the DNA is TGTGCCAGCAGTAAACTAGCGTTGAACAATGAGCAGTTCTTC.

The chain employs TRBV12-5 and TRBJ1-1; the D is unclear. Looked up from germline, CDR1 is LGHNT and CDR2 is FRNRAP. V lost 2 bases to trimming and J lost 3 bases, with 7 bases between them. The CDR3 length is 13 residues. This CDR3 reads CASGLRADTEAFF. CDR3 DNA sequence: TGTGCTAGTGGTTTGCGAGCGGACACTGAAGCTTTCTTT.

The genes are TRBV6-1 and TRBJ2-1; 8 bases agree with TRBD2. V was clipped by 6 bases and J by 1 base; unmatched bases: 5. CDR3 length: 15 amino acids. From germline, CDR1 is MNHNS and CDR2 SASEGT. In DNA, the CDR3 is TGTGCCAGCAGCCAAGCGGGAGTGTCCTACAATGAGCAGTTCTTC. The encoded protein is CASSQAGVSYNEQFF.

This sequence joins TRBV29-1 and TRBJ2-2; D may be TRBD2 (7 bases). This CDR3 has 12 residues. V was cut by 6 bases and J by 5 bases, with 10 bases left in between. CDR1 SQVTM and CDR2 ANQGSEA come from the germline V gene. CDR3 sequence (DNA): TGCAGCGTGGGGAGGGGGACCGGGGAGCTGTTTTTT. Protein sequence: CSVGRGTGELFF.

The gene calls are TRBV29-1 and TRBJ2-1, with D possibly matching TRBD1 (5 bases). Trimming took off 8 bases at V and 1 base at J, with 12 bases between the two ends. Germline V gene lookup returns CDR1 SQVTM and CDR2 ANQGSEA. The CDR3 covers 13 residues. The CDR3 DNA sequence: TGCAGCACCCGAGCAGGGTCCTACAATGAGCAGTTCTTC. It is translated as CSTRAGSYNEQFF.

The V gene is TRBV30, the J gene TRBJ1-4, with TRBD1 matching 7 bases. Germline V CDR1 and CDR2: GTSNPN, SVGIG (reference sequence). The CDR3 sequence is 13 residues long. V was clipped by 1 base and J by 8 bases; unmatched bases: 4. As DNA, the CDR3 is TGTGCCTGGAGTGACAGGGGATCCGAAAAACTGTTTTTT. Its translation is CAWSDRGSEKLFF.

J is TRBJ2-3 and V is TRBV29-1; weak D call: TRBD2 (6 bases). CDR1 and CDR2 (germline): SQVTM, ANQGSEA. The CDR3 covers 13 residues. CDR3 DNA: TGCAGTGTCGGCGGGGAAGTCACAGATACGCAGTATTTT. Its protein product is CSVGGEVTDTQYF.

J is TRBJ1-4 and V is TRBV5-1, with D hard to call. CDR1 is SGHRS, CDR2 YFSETQ, per germline. V lost 0 bases to trimming and J lost 3 bases, with 9 bases between them. The CDR3 extends over 15 amino acids. In nucleotides, the CDR3 is TGCGCCAGCAGCTTGGGTGGGGTTGCTAATGAAAAACTGTTTTTT. It yields the protein CASSLGGVANEKLFF.

The chain joins TRBV20-1 to TRBJ2-7; 13 nucleotides line up with TRBD2. In germline, CDR1 is DFQATT, CDR2 SNEGSKA (reference sequence). With 6 bases clipped from V and 4 bases from J, the junction kept 3 bases outside the gene matches. The CDR3 spans 13 residues. The CDR3 DNA is TGCAGTGCAACTAGCGGGGGGGTGTACGAGCAGTACTTC. Amino acids: CSATSGGVYEQYF.

This clonotype was observed a handful of times. V and J are TRBV10-3 and TRBJ2-2, with a possible D match to TRBD2 (6 bases). There are 14 residues in the CDR3. CDR1 and CDR2 (germline): ENHRY, SYGVKD. Trimming took off 4 bases at V and 6 bases at J, with 12 bases between the two ends. Here the CDR3 reads CAISVFSGPGELFF. The CDR3 DNA follows: TGTGCCATCAGTGTCTTTAGCGGTCCCGGGGAGCTGTTTTTT.